Below are 16 T cell receptor beta chains sequenced from a single sample in a study of blood T cell repertoires in COVID-19. Measured with immunoSEQ multiplex PCR; TCRdb has only the in-frame clones, and not every one. The sample has about 310,000 clones; roughly 85% are singletons. What was sequenced was PBMCs or T cells enriched from blood (not recorded which). The source is a man aged 30-40 years who had recovered from COVID-19.

The chain employs TRBV2 and TRBJ1-1, with D unclear. Germline-derived CDR1 and CDR2 are SNHLY and FYNNEI. V lost 6 bases, J lost 0 bases, and 8 bases lay in between. The length of the CDR3 is 13 residues. CDR3 residues: CASRPQVNTEAFF. For the CDR3, the DNA is TGTGCCAGCAGGCCTCAGGTGAACACTGAAGCTTTCTTT.

This chain uses TRBV7-2 with TRBJ1-2; a weak D match, TRBD1 (6 bases). Germline CDR1 and CDR2: SGHTA and FQGNSA. V was trimmed by 5 bases and J by 3 bases, leaving 13 bases between them. There are 14 residues in the CDR3. This CDR3 is CASSLQQGHYGYTF. CDR3 nucleotide sequence: TGTGCCAGCAGCCTCCAACAGGGACACTATGGCTACACCTTC.

V and J are TRBV27 and TRBJ1-1; D is undetermined. V lost 6 bases and J lost 4, with 15 bases in between. The CDR3 has 14 residues. Germline values: CDR1 MNHEY, CDR2 SMNVEV (reference sequence). The CDR3 DNA is TGTGCCAGCAGCCCGGGTCTACCTGGCACTGAAGCTTTCTTT. Encoded protein: CASSPGLPGTEAFF.

The chain couples TRBV5-4 to TRBJ1-1, with TRBD1 matching 8 bases. The CDR3 spans 15 residues. Per the germline V gene, CDR1 is SGHNT and CDR2 is YYREEE (reference sequence). Trimming cost V 4 bases and J 4 bases; bases outside gene matches: 9. The CDR3 sequence is CASSPQGARVTEAFF. The CDR3 DNA reads as TGTGCCAGCAGCCCCCAGGGGGCGCGAGTCACTGAAGCTTTCTTT.

V is TRBV5-4 and J is TRBJ1-2; 10 bases are shared with TRBD1. The V and J ends lost 3 bases and 5 bases, in that order; junction bases with no gene match: 7. Germline V CDR1 and CDR2: SGHNT, YYREEE (reference sequence). This CDR3 region has 15 residues. The chain's CDR3 is CASSSSGQGRYGYTF. CDR3 sequence (DNA): TGTGCCAGCAGCTCCTCGGGACAGGGGCGTTATGGCTACACCTTC.

The chain recombines TRBV4-1 with TRBJ2-2; 11 nucleotides match TRBD2. Germline V CDR1 and CDR2: MGHRA, YSYEKL. Trimming cost V 0 bases and J 3 bases; bases outside gene matches: 12. The CDR3 loop spans 20 amino acids. CDR3 sequence: CASSQDSGIAGGYYTGELFF. Written as DNA, the CDR3 is TGCGCCAGCAGCCAAGATTCGGGGATAGCGGGGGGGTATTACACCGGGGAGCTGTTTTTT.

V gene TRBV5-8 combines with J gene TRBJ1-3; D remains ambiguous. Germline V CDR1 and CDR2: SGHTS, YDEGEE. V shed 4 bases and J shed 0 bases, with 8 bases lying between them. This CDR3 spans 14 amino acids. The DNA of the CDR3 is TGTGCCAGCAGCAGCCTGAGCTCTGGAAACACCATATATTTT. Protein sequence: CASSSLSSGNTIYF.

V and J are TRBV4-3 and TRBJ2-7; 7 nucleotides match TRBD1. The germline gives CDR1 LGHNA, CDR2 YSLEER. This CDR3 contains 13 residues. With 0 bases clipped from V and 4 bases from J, the junction kept 0 bases outside the gene matches. The CDR3 is CASSQEDRYEQYF. In DNA form, the CDR3 reads TGCGCCAGCAGCCAAGAGGACAGGTACGAGCAGTACTTC.

The genes are TRBV2 and TRBJ2-5, with D maybe TRBD2 (5 bases). Trimming took 5 bases from V and 3 from J, leaving 16 bases between them. The germline gives CDR1 SNHLY, CDR2 FYNNEI. The CDR3 extends over 15 amino acids. CDR3 DNA sequence: TGTGCCAGCAGTCGCGCTGGACTTCAAAAAGAGACCCAGTACTTC. Its protein product is CASSRAGLQKETQYF.

The chain combines TRBV7-9 with TRBJ1-2; D not certain. V was shortened by 3 bases and J by 1 base, with 12 bases between the two germline ends. Germline V gives CDR1 SEHNR, CDR2 FQNEAQ (reference sequence). This CDR3 is 15 amino acids long. The CDR3 loop is CASSLGSNLNYGYTF. DNA of the CDR3: TGTGCCAGCAGCTTGGGCAGCAACCTTAACTATGGCTACACCTTC.

V gene TRBV12-5 combines with J gene TRBJ2-2; weak D call: TRBD1 (5 bases). CDR3 length: 14 residues. Trimming removed 1 base at V and 6 bases at J, with 9 bases between. CDR1 and CDR2 from the germline V gene are LGHNT and FRNRAP. CDR3 coding DNA: TGTGCTAGTGGTTTGGAACAGGCTCCCGGGGAGCTGTTTTTT. Translated, it gives CASGLEQAPGELFF.

This clone was counted only a few times. This sequence joins TRBV29-1 and TRBJ2-7, with a possible D match to TRBD2 (6 bases). CDR3 length: 13 residues. V lost 1 base and J lost 2, with 9 bases in between. Germline lookup yields CDR1 SQVTM and CDR2 ANQGSEA. This chain's CDR3 is CSVEGGETYEQYF. The CDR3 DNA follows: TGCAGCGTTGAAGGGGGGGAAACCTACGAGCAGTACTTC.

The chain couples TRBV20-1 to TRBJ1-2; D is perhaps TRBD1 (5 bases). The CDR3 is 14 residues long. V lost 3 bases and J lost 2, with 13 bases in between. Germline V CDR1 and CDR2: DFQATT, SNEGSKA (reference sequence). The DNA for the CDR3 is TGCAGTGCTAGTAGTCAGGGCTCAAACTATGGCTACACCTTC. It is translated as CSASSQGSNYGYTF.

This chain joins TRBV30 and TRBJ1-3, with TRBD1 matching 7 bases. The germline CDR1 and CDR2 sequences are GTSNPN and SVGIG (reference sequence). The CDR3 runs 14 residues. V lost 3 bases, J lost 3 bases, and 5 bases stayed unmatched. CDR3 in DNA: TGTGCCTGGAGGATACAGGGGAGTGGAAACACCATATATTTT. Its translation is CAWRIQGSGNTIYF.

The J gene is TRBJ2-1, the V gene TRBV4-3, with 10 bases that match TRBD2. In germline, CDR1 is LGHNA, CDR2 YSLEER. The CDR3 is 16 amino acids. Trimming at V came to 3 bases and at J to 5 bases, leaving 7 bases not matched to a gene. For the CDR3, the DNA is TGCGCCAGCAGCCATGTAGCGGGGGGCGAGGACAATGAGCAGTTCTTC. This translates into CASSHVAGGEDNEQFF.

The rearrangement joins TRBV6-1 to TRBJ2-4; maybe TRBD2 (5 bases). Looked up from germline, CDR1 is MNHNS and CDR2 is SASEGT. The V and J ends lost 2 bases and 9 bases respectively, with 20 bases between them. The CDR3 loop spans 16 amino acids. CDR3 nucleotides: TGTGCCAGCAGTGAACAAAGACCCCAACCGGGGAGCATTCAGTACTTC. Translation: CASSEQRPQPGSIQYF.